The next 9 T cell receptor beta chains were all read from a single sample in a study of OX40 agonist ivuxolimab in advanced cancers. Assay used: immunoSEQ multiplex PCR; TCRdb lists only in-frame clones, some missing. The sample holds some 72,000 clones, less than 95% seen once. Sequences were derived from CD4+ or CD8+ T cells sorted from blood, sampled in a trial of the OX40 agonist ivuxolimab. These receptor sequences come from an adult with an advanced solid tumor such as melanoma, head and neck, liver or kidney cancer.

V is TRBV10-3 and J is TRBJ2-3; perhaps TRBD1 as D (6 bases). Trimming shortened V by 3 bases and J by 4 bases, and 14 bases separated the two germline ends. Germline assignment: CDR1 ENHRY and CDR2 SYGVKD. The length of the CDR3 is 15 residues. The CDR3: CAISDNQGKPDTQYF. Written as DNA, the CDR3 is TGTGCCATCAGTGATAATCAGGGGAAGCCAGATACGCAGTATTTT.

In this sample, this clone turned up once. The CDR3 coding sequence is TGCAGCGTTGAGATCCCGGCCAGAAACACCGGGGAGCTGTTTTTT. The encoded protein is CSVEIPARNTGELFF. J is TRBJ2-2 and V is TRBV29-1; D uncertain. V lost 3 bases, J lost 2 bases, and 13 bases lay in between. The CDR3 contains 15 residues. The V gene's germline CDR1 is SQVTM and CDR2 ANQGSEA.

The chain uses TRBV21-1 and TRBJ2-2; TRBD2, the D gene given by the table, was not confirmed from the DNA. TRBV21-1 is noted as a pseudogene. The CDR3 loop spans 16 amino acids. The CDR3 here is CASSKILAGTTGELFF. In DNA, the CDR3 is TGTGCCAGCAGCAAAATACTAGCGGGGACCACCGGGGAGCTGTTTTTT.

This clone is a singleton in its sample. CDR3 region: CASSDSLSSNTGELFF. Written as DNA, the CDR3 is TGTGCCAGCAGTGACTCGTTAAGCAGTAACACCGGGGAGCTGTTTTTT. The J gene is TRBJ2-2, the V gene TRBV6-4, with D unclear. The ends were cut back, 0 bases at V and 2 bases at J, with 10 bases in the middle. The CDR3 is made up of 16 amino acids. CDR1 is MRHNA and CDR2 is SNTAGT in the germline V gene.

This clone was seen just once. CDR3 coding DNA: TGTGCCAGCAGCTTGCAGGGGTTTCGAGAGACCCAGTACTTC. This sequence encodes CASSLQGFRETQYF. The rearrangement links TRBV13 to TRBJ2-5; maybe TRBD1 (6 bases). Germline CDR1 is PRHDT and CDR2 is FYEKMQ (reference sequence). The CDR3 sequence is 14 residues long. Deletions cut 3 bases from V and 4 bases from J, with 12 bases between.

CDR3 nucleotides: TGTGCCAGCAGCTCACTCATGGTCCAGGGAGAGGGGCAGTTCTTC. Residues: CASSSLMVQGEGQFF. The chain combines TRBV7-2 with TRBJ2-1; D could derive from TRBD1 or TRBD2 (5 bases each). V lost 4 bases to trimming and J lost 12 bases, with 22 bases between them. Looked up from germline, CDR1 is SGHTA and CDR2 is FQGNSA. The CDR3 is 15 amino acids.

V usage is TRBV7-6 and J usage is TRBJ2-7, with TRBD1 matching 7 bases. This CDR3 spans 15 amino acids. V was clipped by 2 bases and J by 2 bases; unmatched bases: 6. Germline V lookup: CDR1 SGHVS, CDR2 FNYEAQ. CDR3 in amino acids: CASSLTTGPPYEQYF. CDR3 nucleotide sequence: TGTGCCAGCAGCTTAACGACAGGGCCGCCCTACGAGCAGTACTTC.

The rearrangement links TRBV6-1 to TRBJ2-7; D unresolved. V lost 6 bases to trimming and J lost 0 bases, with 9 bases between them. Germline CDR1 and CDR2: MNHNS and SASEGT. This CDR3 is built from 13 residues. The CDR3: CASSPRSSYEQYF. In DNA, the CDR3 is TGTGCCAGCAGCCCCAGGAGCTCCTACGAGCAGTACTTC.

The chain couples TRBV7-6 to TRBJ2-1; either TRBD1 or TRBD2 may fit D (5 bases each). V lost 1 base to trimming and J lost 4 bases, with 20 bases between them. The CDR3 sequence is 18 residues long. Germline CDR1 reads SGHVS; CDR2 reads FNYEAQ. CDR3 sequence (DNA): TGTGCCAGCAGCTTAGGGGACGTCCTCCAAAGCTCATACAATGAGCAGTTCTTC. Its protein is CASSLGDVLQSSYNEQFF.